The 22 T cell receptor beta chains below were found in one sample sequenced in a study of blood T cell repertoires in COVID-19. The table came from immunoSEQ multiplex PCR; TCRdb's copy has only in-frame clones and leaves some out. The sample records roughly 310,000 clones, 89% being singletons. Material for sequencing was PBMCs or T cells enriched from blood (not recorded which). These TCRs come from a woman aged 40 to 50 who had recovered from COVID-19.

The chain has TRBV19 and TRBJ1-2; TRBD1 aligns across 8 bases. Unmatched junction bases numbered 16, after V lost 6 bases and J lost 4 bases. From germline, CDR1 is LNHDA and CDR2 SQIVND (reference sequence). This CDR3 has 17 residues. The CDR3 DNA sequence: TGTGCCAGTAGCCCGGGACAGGATGTTGTTCCGACCTATGGCTACACCTTC. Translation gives CASSPGQDVVPTYGYTF.

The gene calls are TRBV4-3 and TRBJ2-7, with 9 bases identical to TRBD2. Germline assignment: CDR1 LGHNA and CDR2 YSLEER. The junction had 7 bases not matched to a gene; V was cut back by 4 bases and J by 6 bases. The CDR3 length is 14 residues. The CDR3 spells CASSLGLALGEQYF. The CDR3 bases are TGCGCCAGCAGCCTAGGACTAGCGCTAGGCGAGCAGTACTTC.

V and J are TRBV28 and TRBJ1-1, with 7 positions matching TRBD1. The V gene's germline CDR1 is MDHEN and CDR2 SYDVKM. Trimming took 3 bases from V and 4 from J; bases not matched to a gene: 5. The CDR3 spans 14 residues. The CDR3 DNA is TGTGCCAGCAGTTTGACAGGGTTGACCACTGAAGCTTTCTTT. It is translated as CASSLTGLTTEAFF. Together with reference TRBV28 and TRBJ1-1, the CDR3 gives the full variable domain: DVKVTQSSRYLVKRTGEKVFLECVQDMDHENMFWYRQDPGLGLRLIYFSYDVKMKEKGDIPEGYSVSREKKERFSLILESASTNQTSMYLCASSLTGLTTEAFFGQGTRLTVV.

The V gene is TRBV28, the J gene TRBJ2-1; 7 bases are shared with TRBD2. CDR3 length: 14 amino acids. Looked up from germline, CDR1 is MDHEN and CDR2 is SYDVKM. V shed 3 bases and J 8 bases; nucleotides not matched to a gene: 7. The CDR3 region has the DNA TGTGCCAGCAGTTTGGCGGGGGTTGATGATGAGCAGTTCTTC. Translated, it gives CASSLAGVDDEQFF.

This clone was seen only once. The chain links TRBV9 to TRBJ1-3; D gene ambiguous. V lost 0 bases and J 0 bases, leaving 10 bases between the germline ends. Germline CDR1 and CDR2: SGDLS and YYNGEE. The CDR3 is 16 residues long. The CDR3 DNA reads TGTGCCAGCAGCGTAGGGGGAGCGTTCTCTGGAAACACCATATATTTT. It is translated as CASSVGGAFSGNTIYF.

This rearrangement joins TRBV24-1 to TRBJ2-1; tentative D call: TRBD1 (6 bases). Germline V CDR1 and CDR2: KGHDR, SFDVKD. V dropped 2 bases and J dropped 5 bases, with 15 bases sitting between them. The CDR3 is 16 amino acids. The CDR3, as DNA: TGTGCCACCAGTGATTCCCAACGACAGGACCACAATGAGCAGTTCTTC. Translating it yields CATSDSQRQDHNEQFF.

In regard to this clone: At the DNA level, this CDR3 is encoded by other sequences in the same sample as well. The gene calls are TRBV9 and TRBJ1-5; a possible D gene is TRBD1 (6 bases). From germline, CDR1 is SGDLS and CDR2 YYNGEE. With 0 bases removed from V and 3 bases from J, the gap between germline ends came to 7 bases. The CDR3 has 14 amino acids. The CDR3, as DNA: TGTGCCAGCAGCGTAGGGACAGACAATCAGCCCCAGCATTTT. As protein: CASSVGTDNQPQHF.

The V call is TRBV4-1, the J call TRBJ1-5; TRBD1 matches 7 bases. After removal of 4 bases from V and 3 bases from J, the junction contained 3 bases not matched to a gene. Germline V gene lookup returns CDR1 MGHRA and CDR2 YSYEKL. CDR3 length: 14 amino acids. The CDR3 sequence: CASSLDRVNQPQHF. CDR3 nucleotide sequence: TGCGCCAGCAGCCTCGACAGGGTCAATCAGCCCCAGCATTTT.

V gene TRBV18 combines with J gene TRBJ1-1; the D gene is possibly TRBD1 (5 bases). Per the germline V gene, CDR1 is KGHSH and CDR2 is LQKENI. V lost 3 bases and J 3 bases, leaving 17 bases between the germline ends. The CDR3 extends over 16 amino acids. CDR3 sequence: CASSPRGGAGDTEAFF. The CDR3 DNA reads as TGTGCCAGCTCACCCCGTGGAGGGGCGGGTGACACTGAAGCTTTCTTT. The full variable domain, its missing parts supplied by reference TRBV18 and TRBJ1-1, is NAGVMQNPRHLVRRRGQEARLRCSPMKGHSHVYWYRQLPEEGLKFMVYLQKENIIDESGMPKERFSAEFPKEGPSILRIQQVVRGDSAAYFCASSPRGGAGDTEAFFGQGTRLTVV.

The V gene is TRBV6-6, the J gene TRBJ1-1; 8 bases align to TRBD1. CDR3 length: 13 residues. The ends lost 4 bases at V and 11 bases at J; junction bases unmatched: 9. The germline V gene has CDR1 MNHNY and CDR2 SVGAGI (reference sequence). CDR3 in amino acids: CASSSAGGASAFF. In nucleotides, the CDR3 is TGTGCCAGCAGTTCGGCAGGGGGCGCCTCGGCTTTCTTT.

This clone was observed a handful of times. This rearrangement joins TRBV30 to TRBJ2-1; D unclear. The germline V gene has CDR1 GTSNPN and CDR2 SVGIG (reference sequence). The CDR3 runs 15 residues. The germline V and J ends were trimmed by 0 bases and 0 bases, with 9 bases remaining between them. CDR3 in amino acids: CAWSVLASSYNEQFF. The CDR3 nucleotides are TGTGCCTGGAGTGTACTCGCGAGCTCCTACAATGAGCAGTTCTTC. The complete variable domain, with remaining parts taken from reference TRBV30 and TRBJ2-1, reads SQTIHQWPATLVQPVGSPLSLECTVEGTSNPNLYWYRQAAGRGLQLLFYSVGIGQISSEVPQNLSASRPQDRQFILSSKKLLLSDSGFYLCAWSVLASSYNEQFFGPGTRLTVL.

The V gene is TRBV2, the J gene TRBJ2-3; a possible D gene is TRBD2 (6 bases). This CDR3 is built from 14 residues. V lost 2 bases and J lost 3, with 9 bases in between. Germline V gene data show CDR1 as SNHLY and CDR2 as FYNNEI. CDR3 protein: CASSEWGETDTQYF. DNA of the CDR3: TGTGCCAGCAGTGAATGGGGGGAAACAGATACGCAGTATTTT.

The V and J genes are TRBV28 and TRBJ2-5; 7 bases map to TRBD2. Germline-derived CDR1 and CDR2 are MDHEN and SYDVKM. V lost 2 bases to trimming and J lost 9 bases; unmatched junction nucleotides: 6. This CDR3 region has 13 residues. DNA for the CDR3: TGTGCCAGCAGTTTAGGGGGGGTCTGGGCCCAGTACTTC. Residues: CASSLGGVWAQYF.

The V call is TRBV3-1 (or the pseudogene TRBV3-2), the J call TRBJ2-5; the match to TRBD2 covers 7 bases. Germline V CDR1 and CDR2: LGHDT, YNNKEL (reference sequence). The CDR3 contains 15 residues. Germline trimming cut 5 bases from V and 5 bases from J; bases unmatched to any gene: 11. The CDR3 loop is CASSSQAGPGETQYF. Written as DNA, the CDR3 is TGTGCCAGCAGCTCCCAAGCGGGGCCGGGTGAGACCCAGTACTTC.

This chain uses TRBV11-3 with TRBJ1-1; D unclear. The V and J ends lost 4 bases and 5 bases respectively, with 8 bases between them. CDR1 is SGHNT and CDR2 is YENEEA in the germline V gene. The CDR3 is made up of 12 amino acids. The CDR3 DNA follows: TGTGCCAGCAGCTGGGCGGGGACTGAAGCTTTCTTT. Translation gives CASSWAGTEAFF.

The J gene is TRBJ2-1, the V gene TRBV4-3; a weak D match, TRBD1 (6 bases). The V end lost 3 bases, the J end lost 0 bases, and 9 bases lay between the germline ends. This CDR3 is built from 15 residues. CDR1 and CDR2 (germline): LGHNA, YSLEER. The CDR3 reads CASSQDRISYNEQFF. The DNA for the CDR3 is TGCGCCAGCAGCCAGGACAGAATCTCCTACAATGAGCAGTTCTTC.

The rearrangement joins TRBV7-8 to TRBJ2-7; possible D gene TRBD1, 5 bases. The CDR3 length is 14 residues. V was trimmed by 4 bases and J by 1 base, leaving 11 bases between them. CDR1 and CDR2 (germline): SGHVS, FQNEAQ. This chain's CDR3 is CASSSPRGSYEQYF. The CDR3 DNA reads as TGTGCCAGCAGCTCCCCTAGGGGATCCTACGAGCAGTACTTC.

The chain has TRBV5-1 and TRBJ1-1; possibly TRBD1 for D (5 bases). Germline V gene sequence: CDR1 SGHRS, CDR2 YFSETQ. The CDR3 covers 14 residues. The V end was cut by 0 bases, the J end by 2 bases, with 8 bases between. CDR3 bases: TGCGCCAGCAGCTTGGGGACATACAACACTGAAGCTTTCTTT. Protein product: CASSLGTYNTEAFF.

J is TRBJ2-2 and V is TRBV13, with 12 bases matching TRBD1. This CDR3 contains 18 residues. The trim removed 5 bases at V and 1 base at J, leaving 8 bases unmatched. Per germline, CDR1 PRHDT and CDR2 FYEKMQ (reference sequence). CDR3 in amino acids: CASSPGTGGPMNTGELFF. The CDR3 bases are TGTGCCAGCAGCCCGGGGACAGGGGGCCCGATGAACACCGGGGAGCTGTTTTTT. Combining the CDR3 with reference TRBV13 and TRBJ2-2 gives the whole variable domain AAGVIQSPRHLIKEKRETATLKCYPIPRHDTVYWYQQGPGQDPQFLISFYEKMQSDKGSIPDRFSAQQFSDYHSELNMSSLELGDSALYFCASSPGTGGPMNTGELFFGEGSRLTVL.

As DNA, the CDR3 is TGTGCCTGGAGTGTAGGTAGCAGGGATCCCACCTTC. Translated: CAWSVGSRDPTF. The genes are TRBV30 and TRBJ1-2; perhaps TRBD1 as D (5 bases). With 0 bases removed from V and 13 bases from J, the gap between germline ends came to 15 bases. The germline V gene has CDR1 GTSNPN and CDR2 SVGIG (reference sequence). The CDR3 loop spans 12 amino acids.

The CDR3 region has the DNA TGTGCCAGTAGCTGGGGGGGGAACACTGAAGCTTTCTTT. As protein: CASSWGGNTEAFF. This chain joins TRBV19 and TRBJ1-1; D may be TRBD1 (5 bases). This CDR3 has 13 amino acids. Trimming took off 6 bases at V and 1 base at J, with 9 bases between the two ends. Germline V gene lookup returns CDR1 LNHDA and CDR2 SQIVND (reference sequence). Drawing the rest from reference TRBV19 and TRBJ1-1, the complete variable domain is DGGITQSPKYLFRKEGQNVTLSCEQNLNHDAMYWYRQDPGQGLRLIYYSQIVNDFQKGDIAEGYSVSREKKESFPLTVTSAQKNPTAFYLCASSWGGNTEAFFGQGTRLTVV.

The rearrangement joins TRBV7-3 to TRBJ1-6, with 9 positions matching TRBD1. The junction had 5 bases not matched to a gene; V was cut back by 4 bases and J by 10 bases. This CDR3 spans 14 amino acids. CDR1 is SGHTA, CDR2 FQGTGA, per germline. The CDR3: CASSSGTGQSPLHF. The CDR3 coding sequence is TGTGCCAGCAGCTCCGGGACAGGGCAATCACCCCTCCACTTT.